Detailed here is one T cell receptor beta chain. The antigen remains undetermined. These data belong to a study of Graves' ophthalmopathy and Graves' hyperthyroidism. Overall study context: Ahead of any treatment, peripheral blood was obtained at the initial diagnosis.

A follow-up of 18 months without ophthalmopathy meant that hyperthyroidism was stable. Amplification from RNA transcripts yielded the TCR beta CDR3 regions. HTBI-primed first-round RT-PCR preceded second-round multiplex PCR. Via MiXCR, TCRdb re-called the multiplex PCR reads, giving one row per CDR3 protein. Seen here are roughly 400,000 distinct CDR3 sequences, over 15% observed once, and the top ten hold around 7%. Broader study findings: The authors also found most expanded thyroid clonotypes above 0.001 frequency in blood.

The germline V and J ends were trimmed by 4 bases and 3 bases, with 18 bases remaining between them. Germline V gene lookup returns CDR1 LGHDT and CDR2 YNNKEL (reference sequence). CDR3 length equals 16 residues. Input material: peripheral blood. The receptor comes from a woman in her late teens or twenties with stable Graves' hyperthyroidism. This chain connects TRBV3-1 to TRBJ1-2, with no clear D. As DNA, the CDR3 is TGTGCCAGCAGCCCGCCCCCGGTCGGACTTGACTATGGCTACACCTTC. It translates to CASSPPPVGLDYGYTF.